A selection of T cell receptor beta chains follows, all from one sample in a study of shared clonotypes between healthy human individuals. Profiling relied on immunoSEQ multiplex PCR, and the TCRdb table lists in-frame clones only, not all of them. This sample yields more than 1 million clones, of which around 78% are seen a single time; under 0.6% belongs to the top ten. The sequencing input was memory CD4+ T cells from PBMCs. These receptor sequences come from a man aged 18 to 29 in good health. Some clones in this sample may be carry-over from other donors' samples. The CDR3 runs from the conserved cysteine through the conserved F or W. Fields, in order: clone size, D gene, J gene, V gene, CDR3 DNA, CDR3 protein. The D gene is left open where the match is weak. Size is omitted from some rows. Given values are once, few, many or a class for expanded clones.

.	.	TRBJ1-4	TRBV6-5	TGTGCCAGCGGGGGACCGCAGCAGAAAGAAAAACTGTTTTTT	CASGGPQQKEKLFF
.	.	TRBJ1-3	TRBV2	TGTGCCAGCAGTGAAGCGCCAACCCGAGGGGGAGGCACCATATATTTT	CASSEAPTRGGGTIYF
.	TRBD1	TRBJ1-5	TRBV29-1	TGCAGCGTTGCCGGGACAGCAGATCAGCCCCAGCATTTT	CSVAGTADQPQHF
many	TRBD1	TRBJ2-7	TRBV9	TGTGCCAGCAGCCTCTCCGAGACAGGGCTATACGAGCAGTACTTC	CASSLSETGLYEQYF
.	TRBD2	TRBJ2-7	TRBV11-1	TGTGCCAGCAGCTCCGGGGGAGGAGCGGGAACCTACGAGCAGTACTTC	CASSSGGGAGTYEQYF
.	.	TRBJ2-3	TRBV5-4	TGTGCCAGCAGCCTTGGAGGGCGGGGTGACACAGATACGCAGTATTTT	CASSLGGRGDTDTQYF
.	.	TRBJ2-1	TRBV11-2	TGTGCCAGCAGCTCAATCTCAAAAAACAATGAGCAGTTCTTC	CASSSISKNNEQFF
once	.	TRBJ2-1	TRBV28	TGTGCCAGCAGTTCGGTACGAAATGAGCAGTTCTTC	CASSSVRNEQFF
.	.	TRBJ2-7	TRBV6-5	TGTGCCAGCAGTTACTCAGCAGAGCAGTACTTC	CASSYSAEQYF
few	.	TRBJ2-3	TRBV28	TGTGCCAGCAGTTTACCCTACACAGATACGCAGTATTTT	CASSLPYTDTQYF
.	.	TRBJ1-1	TRBV2	TGTGCCAGCACCGCTAGGGGGGGCGAGGGCACTGAAGCTTTCTTT	CASTARGGEGTEAFF
few	TRBD1	TRBJ2-5	TRBV9	TGTGCCAGCAGCACCCCAGGGGGTACTTTGCAAGAGACCCAGTACTTC	CASSTPGGTLQETQYF
.	.	TRBJ2-1	TRBV19	TGTGCCAGTAGGCTTCGCGGGGGCCAATCCTACAATGAGCAGTTCTTC	CASRLRGGQSYNEQFF
.	TRBD2	TRBJ2-2	TRBV10-3	TGTGCCATCAGGACTAGCGGGGCCGGGGAGCTGTTTTTT	CAIRTSGAGELFF
.	.	TRBJ2-3	TRBV30	TGTGCCTGGAGTGTACTCGGAACAGATACGCAGTATTTT	CAWSVLGTDTQYF
.	.	TRBJ2-5	TRBV9	TGTGCCAGCAGCGTAGGAGCGTCCAACCAAGAGACCCAGTACTTC	CASSVGASNQETQYF
.	TRBD2	TRBJ2-7	TRBV28	TGTGCCAGCAGCCCCGTGGGGGTGGCTAGCGGGAGTCGTTACGAGCAGTACTTC	CASSPVGVASGSRYEQYF
once	.	TRBJ1-1	TRBV19	TGTGCCAGTAGTTTAGTAGGGGGGATTGAAGCTTTCTTT	CASSLVGGIEAFF
.	.	TRBJ2-5	TRBV7-9	TGTGCCAGCAGCTTAGCGGGGCCCGAAGAGACCCAGTACTTC	CASSLAGPEETQYF
.	TRBD1	TRBJ2-2	TRBV7-8	TGTGCCAGCCTTAAAACTAGGGGGCGGAAAGACACCGGGGAGCTGTTTTTT	CASLKTRGRKDTGELFF
.	TRBD2	TRBJ2-3	TRBV5-1	TGCGCCAGCAGCTTGGGCTCTAGCGGGAGCACAGATACGCAGTATTTT	CASSLGSSGSTDTQYF
.	.	TRBJ1-1	TRBV5-6	TGTGCCAGCAGCCGCGACAGGAACACTGAAGCTTTCTTT	CASSRDRNTEAFF
.	TRBD2	TRBJ2-5	TRBV7-2	TGTGCCAGCAGCTCACTAGCGGAGGGCGGGGAGACCCAGTACTTC	CASSSLAEGGETQYF
few	TRBD2	TRBJ2-7	TRBV2	TGTGCCGGGACTCACTCTAGCGGAGGGGAGTTCGAGCAGTACTTC	CAGTHSSGGEFEQYF
.	TRBD1	TRBJ1-1	TRBV10-3	TGTGCCATCAGGGGGGACAGCTACACTGAAGCTTTCTTT	CAIRGDSYTEAFF
few	.	TRBJ1-1	TRBV29-1	TGCAGCGCCCGGGTGAACACTGAAGCTTTCTTT	CSARVNTEAFF
.	.	TRBJ2-5	TRBV20-1	TGCAGTGGCGTCGGGTTCGAGACCCAGTACTTC	CSGVGFETQYF
.	.	TRBJ1-1	TRBV27	TGTGCCAGCAGAACCCGGACAGCTGGGAACACTGAAGCTTTCTTT	CASRTRTAGNTEAFF